These 25 T cell receptor beta chains were sequenced from one sample in a study of blood T cell repertoires in COVID-19. Data came from immunoSEQ multiplex PCR; TCRdb stores just in-frame clones and leaves some out. The sample yields about 140,000 clones, about four fifths seen once. Sequenced input: peripheral blood. The source of these receptors is a human donor in a cohort sampled during active COVID-19.

This clone was observed once. The chain employs TRBV11-3 and TRBJ2-3, with D perhaps TRBD2 (6 bases). The V end lost 3 bases, the J end lost 7 bases, and 14 bases lay between the germline ends. The CDR3 loop spans 14 amino acids. Germline V gene lookup returns CDR1 SGHNT and CDR2 YENEEA. DNA for the CDR3: TGTGCCAGCAGCTTCGCGGGATTCGGAAATACGCAGTATTTT. Its translation: CASSFAGFGNTQYF. The full variable domain, with the rest looked up from reference TRBV11-3 and TRBJ2-3, is EAGVVQSPRYKIIEKKQPVAFWCNPISGHNTLYWYLQNLGQGPELLIRYENEEAVDDSQLPKDRFSAERLKGVDSTLKIQPAELGDSAVYLCASSFAGFGNTQYFGPGTRLTVL.

V and J are TRBV13 and TRBJ2-7; a weak D match, TRBD1 (6 bases). Germline V gene sequence: CDR1 PRHDT, CDR2 FYEKMQ (reference sequence). Trimming took 5 bases from V and 1 from J, leaving 15 bases between them. The CDR3 is 15 amino acids. The CDR3 protein is CASSLRQVGSYEQYF. The CDR3 DNA is TGTGCCAGCAGCCTACGACAGGTGGGGTCCTACGAGCAGTACTTC. The variable domain in full, with the rest retrieved from reference TRBV13 and TRBJ2-7, is AAGVIQSPRHLIKEKRETATLKCYPIPRHDTVYWYQQGPGQDPQFLISFYEKMQSDKGSIPDRFSAQQFSDYHSELNMSSLELGDSALYFCASSLRQVGSYEQYFGPGTRLTVT.

The V gene is TRBV15, the J gene TRBJ1-2; the match to TRBD1 covers 7 bases. V lost 5 bases and J lost 6; bases outside the gene matches: 6. Per germline, CDR1 LNHNV and CDR2 YYDKDF (reference sequence). CDR3 length: 13 residues. DNA of the CDR3: TGTGCCACCAGCTGGGGCAGGGGGGATGGCTACACCTTC. It is translated as CATSWGRGDGYTF. The entire variable domain, with the rest obtained from reference TRBV15 and TRBJ1-2, is as follows: DAMVIQNPRYQVTQFGKPVTLSCSQTLNHNVMYWYQQKSSQAPKLLFHYYDKDFNNEADTPDNFQSRRPNTSFCFLDIRSPGLGDTAMYLCATSWGRGDGYTFGSGTRLTVV.

The chain couples TRBV19 to TRBJ2-2, with TRBD1 matching 12 bases. The CDR3 is made up of 15 amino acids. Trimming removed 5 bases from V and 5 bases from J; junction bases left unmatched: 3. Germline V CDR1 and CDR2: LNHDA, SQIVND (reference sequence). The CDR3 loop reads CASSQGQGATGELFF. In nucleotides, the CDR3 is TGTGCCAGTAGTCAGGGACAGGGGGCGACCGGGGAGCTGTTTTTT.

The chain recombines TRBV6-6 with TRBJ1-1; a possible D gene is TRBD1 (6 bases). CDR1 is MNHNY, CDR2 SVGAGI, per germline (reference sequence). The CDR3 runs to 14 residues. With 2 bases removed from V and 7 bases from J, the gap between germline ends came to 14 bases. CDR3 nucleotide sequence: TGTGCCAGCAGTTACGCGCCTCAACAGGGTGAAGCTTTCTTT. Translation gives CASSYAPQQGEAFF.

In DNA form, the CDR3 reads TGTGCCAGCAGTTACATAGCGGGAGGGCGAGGCGGGGAGCTGTTTTTT. This sequence encodes CASSYIAGGRGGELFF. The gene calls are TRBV6-6 and TRBJ2-2; 11 nucleotides align to TRBD2. The V gene end was trimmed by 2 bases and the J gene end by 7 bases; junction bases not matched to a gene: 6. Germline V gene data show CDR1 as MNHNY and CDR2 as SVGAGI (reference sequence). The CDR3 contains 16 residues.

The genes are TRBV3-1 (or the pseudogene TRBV3-2) and TRBJ2-1, with 14 nucleotides matching TRBD2. CDR1 and CDR2 (germline): LGHDT, YNNKEL (reference sequence). The length of the CDR3 is 16 residues. V trimming: 2 bases; J trimming: 6 bases; junction bases outside the gene matches: 3. Here the CDR3 DNA reads TGTGCCAGCAGCCAAACGACTAGCGGGGGGGTCAATGAGCAGTTCTTC. It codes for CASSQTTSGGVNEQFF.

The chain couples TRBV6-5 to TRBJ1-5; D is perhaps TRBD1 (6 bases). Germline lookup yields CDR1 MNHEY and CDR2 SVGAGI. The CDR3 spans 15 residues. Deletions cut 6 bases from V and 1 base from J, with 13 bases between. The CDR3 DNA is TGTGCCAGCAGCCTACAGGGAACCAGCAATCAGCCCCAGCATTTT. This translates into CASSLQGTSNQPQHF.

This clone was seen only a few times. The chain employs TRBV7-2 and TRBJ1-1; D is possibly TRBD1 (5 bases). Germline CDR1 reads SGHTA; CDR2 reads FQGNSA. V was shortened by 5 bases and J by 0 bases, with 13 bases between the two germline ends. The CDR3 totals 15 residues. The DNA of the CDR3 is TGTGCCAGCAGCACCCAACAGGTTTTGAACACTGAAGCTTTCTTT. Translation gives CASSTQQVLNTEAFF. The full variable domain, rest sourced from reference TRBV7-2 and TRBJ1-1, is GAGVSQSPSNKVTEKGKDVELRCDPISGHTALYWYRQSLGQGLEFLIYFQGNSAPDKSGLPSDRFSAERTGGSVSTLTIQRTQQEDSAVYLCASSTQQVLNTEAFFGQGTRLTVV.

This clone appeared a single time. J is TRBJ2-5 and V is TRBV5-4; 11 bases line up with TRBD2. The CDR3 is 18 amino acids. Per the germline V gene, CDR1 is SGHNT and CDR2 is YYREEE (reference sequence). V gave up 0 bases and J gave up 1 base; unmatched junction bases: 8. The CDR3: CASSLGVGLAVFQETQYF. Here the CDR3 DNA reads TGTGCCAGCAGCTTGGGGGTGGGACTAGCGGTATTCCAAGAGACCCAGTACTTC.

The chain carries TRBV4-1 and TRBJ1-2, with TRBD1 matching 7 bases. The CDR3 spans 16 residues. The V gene's germline CDR1 is MGHRA and CDR2 YSYEKL. The V segment lost 7 bases and the J segment 3 bases; nucleotides outside the gene matches: 14. CDR3 loop: CASTHSRQGGDYGYTF. Here the CDR3 DNA reads TGCGCCAGCACCCATTCCCGACAGGGCGGCGACTATGGCTACACCTTC.

The chain couples TRBV5-1 to TRBJ1-1; D call uncertain. Germline V gene lookup returns CDR1 SGHRS and CDR2 YFSETQ. V lost 4 bases, J lost 2 bases, and 12 bases lay in between. CDR3 size: 14 residues. The CDR3 sequence is CASSASIANTEAFF. For the CDR3, the DNA is TGCGCCAGCAGCGCCTCCATAGCTAACACTGAAGCTTTCTTT. Full variable domain (missing parts from reference TRBV5-1 and TRBJ1-1): KAGVTQTPRYLIKTRGQQVTLSCSPISGHRSVSWYQQTPGQGLQFLFEYFSETQRNKGNFPGRFSGRQFSNSRSEMNVSTLELGDSALYLCASSASIANTEAFFGQGTRLTVV.

This chain uses TRBV25-1 with TRBJ1-2; no reliable D call. The V gene's germline CDR1 is MGHDK and CDR2 SYGVNS. The CDR3 has 12 amino acids. Trimming removed 4 bases from V and 2 bases from J, with 5 bases in between. The DNA for the CDR3 is TGTGCCAGCAGTGTTCAGAACTATGGCTACACCTTC. Encoded protein: CASSVQNYGYTF.

The V gene is TRBV5-6, the J gene TRBJ1-6; D is unresolved. CDR3 length: 11 amino acids. CDR1 SGHDT and CDR2 YYEEEE come from the germline V gene. Trimming took 3 bases from V and 7 from J, leaving 2 bases between them. The CDR3 nucleotides read TGTGCCAGCAGCTCGAATTCACCCCTCCACTTT. Its protein product is CASSSNSPLHF.

The V gene is TRBV6-1, the J gene TRBJ2-7, with a tentative D call TRBD1 (6 bases). CDR1 is MNHNS, CDR2 SASEGT, per germline. This CDR3 contains 13 residues. With 3 bases removed from V and 2 bases from J, the gap between germline ends came to 8 bases. CDR3 sequence reads: CASSDGQTYEQYF. As DNA, the CDR3 is TGTGCCAGCAGTGACGGACAGACCTACGAGCAGTACTTC.

V usage is TRBV15 and J usage is TRBJ1-1; 7 bases agree with TRBD1. Trimming cost V 5 bases and J 1 base; bases outside gene matches: 13. The CDR3 loop spans 17 amino acids. Germline loops: CDR1 LNHNV, CDR2 YYDKDF (reference sequence). This CDR3 is CATSPTTFWTGNTEAFF. The CDR3 coding sequence is TGTGCCACCAGCCCCACTACCTTTTGGACAGGGAACACTGAAGCTTTCTTT.

The chain combines TRBV28 with TRBJ1-1; 8 bases are a match to TRBD1. Trimming removed 5 bases from V and 3 bases from J; junction bases left unmatched: 5. CDR3 length: 14 residues. Germline assignment: CDR1 MDHEN and CDR2 SYDVKM. CDR3: CASSLWTGHTEAFF. In nucleotides, the CDR3 is TGTGCCAGCAGTCTCTGGACAGGGCACACTGAAGCTTTCTTT.

A note on this clone: One end of the junction varies from germline; a read error may be responsible. J is TRBJ1-2 and V is TRBV12-3 or TRBV12-4; D call uncertain. This CDR3 comprises 13 residues. CDR3 in DNA: TGTGCCAGCACTCCGGGATCTAAATATGGCTACACCTTC. Translated, it gives CASTPGSKYGYTF.

The DNA for the CDR3 is TGCGCCAGCAGCTTGGCCGGGTACAGGGGTAATTCACCCCTCCACTTT. Translation gives CASSLAGYRGNSPLHF. The chain links TRBV5-1 to TRBJ1-6; 7 positions match TRBD1. This CDR3 comprises 16 residues. In germline, CDR1 is SGHRS, CDR2 YFSETQ. Trimming at V came to 0 bases and at J to 6 bases, leaving 6 bases not matched to a gene.

The chain employs TRBV5-4 and TRBJ2-3, with 10 bases fitting TRBD2. The CDR3 length is 15 residues. Per the germline V gene, CDR1 is SGHNT and CDR2 is YYREEE (reference sequence). V lost 0 bases and J lost 8; bases outside the gene matches: 6. The CDR3 region is CASSLELAGTRTQYF. CDR3 DNA sequence: TGTGCCAGCAGCTTGGAACTAGCGGGAACTCGTACGCAGTATTTT.

The chain employs TRBV5-1 and TRBJ2-7; TRBD1 matches at 9 bases. The CDR3 has 14 amino acids. The trim removed 4 bases at V and 6 bases at J, leaving 8 bases unmatched. Per germline, CDR1 SGHRS and CDR2 YFSETQ. CDR3: CASSPLQGAGEQYF. As DNA, the CDR3 is TGCGCCAGCAGCCCCTTACAGGGGGCGGGCGAGCAGTACTTC.

This clone was seen many times. At one end, the junction sequence differs from germline, possibly due to a read error. The V gene is TRBV27, the J gene TRBJ1-2; TRBD1 aligns across 8 bases. This CDR3 region has 13 residues. CDR1 is MNHEY and CDR2 is SMNVEV in the germline V gene (reference sequence). In nucleotides, the CDR3 is TGTGCCAGCAGTCCGACCAGGGGGCTCACCCATGTCTTC. Protein sequence: CASSPTRGLTHVF.

The rearrangement joins TRBV7-2 to TRBJ2-5, with TRBD1 as a possible D gene (5 bases). The CDR3 has 12 residues. CDR1 is SGHTA and CDR2 is FQGNSA in the germline V gene. V lost 5 bases and J 5 bases, leaving 9 bases between the germline ends. CDR3: CASSQGVETQYF. The CDR3 DNA reads TGTGCCAGCAGCCAAGGGGTGGAGACCCAGTACTTC.

The chain has TRBV18 and TRBJ2-1; TRBD2 agrees at 8 bases. There are 16 residues in the CDR3. Trimming at V came to 8 bases and at J to 9 bases, leaving 18 bases not matched to a gene. Germline V gene sequence: CDR1 KGHSH, CDR2 LQKENI. The CDR3 loop is CASNTERTSTSGEQFF. The CDR3 coding sequence is TGTGCCAGCAACACCGAAAGGACTAGCACCTCCGGTGAGCAGTTCTTC.

The V call is TRBV19, the J call TRBJ2-3; D perhaps matches TRBD1 (6 bases). Trimming shortened V by 4 bases and J by 6 bases, and 14 bases separated the two germline ends. This CDR3 is built from 14 residues. Germline V gene data show CDR1 as LNHDA and CDR2 as SQIVND (reference sequence). CDR3 sequence (DNA): TGTGCCAGTAGTACTAGGACAGTCCGGGATACGCAGTATTTT. Encoded protein: CASSTRTVRDTQYF.